This T cell receptor (beta chain) stems from a study of sequential checkpoint blockade in melanoma. Study-level information: Both treatment sequences were followed by maintenance nivolumab. TCRβ was sequenced from DNA of 91 pretreatment tumors.

The CDR3 totals 13 residues. With 6 bases clipped from V and 8 bases from J, the junction kept 5 bases outside the gene matches. Looked up from germline, CDR1 is MNHGY and CDR2 is SAAAGT. Noted treatment: randomized to nivolumab then ipilimumab (arm A) or the reverse (arm B). Sequencing was performed with immunoSEQ multiplex PCR; in TCRdb, only in-frame clones are kept and a portion is missing. The sample holds approximately 8,200 clones, around 24% seen once. The specimen comprised tumor tissue (inferred from file names), sampled from a patient given nivolumab and ipilimumab in sequence. This clonotype was sampled from a human donor with melanoma. The chain couples TRBV6-8 to TRBJ1-2; 11 bases line up with TRBD1. CDR3 residues: CASSFRDRGGYTF. For the CDR3, the DNA is TGTGCCAGCAGCTTCCGGGACAGGGGGGGCTACACCTTC.